One sample yielded the 30 T cell receptor beta chains listed below, sequenced in a study of follicular helper T cells after annual influenza vaccination. The sample's time point: 2015-2016 season, 7 days after influenza vaccination. Using immunoSEQ multiplex PCR, the repertoire was profiled, and TCRdb retains in-frame clones only, with some absent. The repertoire holds around 7,300 clones, around 82% seen once, with over 1.1% in the top ten. The sample consisted of CXCR5- memory CD4+ T cells sorted from blood, taken 7 days after influenza vaccination. The source is an adult who received the influenza vaccine.

A single count supports this clone. The chain uses TRBV18 and TRBJ1-1; maybe TRBD1 (5 bases). The CDR3 loop spans 15 amino acids. The germline V and J ends were trimmed by 3 bases and 2 bases, with 13 bases remaining between them. Germline values: CDR1 KGHSH, CDR2 LQKENI. CDR3 nucleotides: TGTGCCAGCTCACCGCAGGGTTCCTTCAACACTGAAGCTTTCTTT. This encodes CASSPQGSFNTEAFF.

This sequence joins TRBV18 and TRBJ1-4; 9 bases are shared with TRBD1. Germline V gene sequence: CDR1 KGHSH, CDR2 LQKENI. The CDR3 sequence is 17 residues long. Losses at the gene ends were 3 bases for V and 5 bases for J; bases not matched to a gene: 10. The CDR3 loop is CASSPLQATGGNEKLFF. CDR3 DNA: TGTGCCAGCTCACCCTTACAAGCGACAGGGGGAAATGAAAAACTGTTTTTT.

The rearrangement links TRBV5-5 to TRBJ2-5, with D perhaps TRBD1 or TRBD2 (6 bases each). Germline V gene lookup returns CDR1 SGHKS and CDR2 YYEKEE (reference sequence). V shed 4 bases and J shed 5 bases, with 18 bases lying between them. The CDR3 loop spans 15 amino acids. DNA for the CDR3: TGTGCCAGCAGCGGGACCCTGGGGGGCGAGGAGACCCAGTACTTC. Translating it yields CASSGTLGGEETQYF. The full variable domain, in which reference TRBV5-5 and TRBJ2-5 provide the parts outside the CDR3, is DAGVTQSPTHLIKTRGQQVTLRCSPISGHKSVSWYQQVLGQGPQFIFQYYEKEERGRGNFPDRFSARQFPNYSSELNVNALLLGDSALYLCASSGTLGGEETQYFGPGTRLLVL.

The J gene is TRBJ2-3, the V gene TRBV28, with D tentatively TRBD1 (6 bases). The ends were cut back, 9 bases at V and 3 bases at J, with 16 bases in the middle. CDR1 and CDR2 from the germline V gene are MDHEN and SYDVKM. The CDR3 is 14 amino acids. CDR3 bases: TGTGCCAGTAGAGGGGGTGGTGGTACAGATACGCAGTATTTT. This codes for CASRGGGGTDTQYF. The full variable domain, with the rest looked up from reference TRBV28 and TRBJ2-3, is DVKVTQSSRYLVKRTGEKVFLECVQDMDHENMFWYRQDPGLGLRLIYFSYDVKMKEKGDIPEGYSVSREKKERFSLILESASTNQTSMYLCASRGGGGTDTQYFGPGTRLTVL.

The chain is built from TRBV7-2 and TRBJ2-7, with D possibly being TRBD2 (5 bases). The V and J ends lost 1 base and 1 base respectively, with 14 bases between them. The V gene's germline CDR1 is SGHTA and CDR2 FQGNSA. This CDR3 region has 16 residues. This CDR3 is CASSLVGGSESYEQYF. The CDR3 DNA is TGTGCCAGCAGCTTAGTGGGTGGGAGTGAATCCTACGAGCAGTACTTC.

This sequence joins TRBV9 and TRBJ2-2; 7 bases are a match to TRBD1. This CDR3 has 15 amino acids. CDR1 and CDR2 from the germline V gene are SGDLS and YYNGEE. V shed 2 bases and J 1 base; nucleotides not matched to a gene: 2. CDR3 sequence: CASSVGQMNTGELFF. The DNA for the CDR3 is TGTGCCAGCAGCGTGGGACAGATGAACACCGGGGAGCTGTTTTTT.

V usage is TRBV4-2 and J usage is TRBJ2-6; possibly TRBD1 or TRBD2 for D (7 bases each). V lost 5 bases and J 0 bases, leaving 17 bases between the germline ends. This CDR3 has 18 residues. Germline CDR1 is LGHNA and CDR2 is YNFKEQ. The CDR3 DNA follows: TGTGCCAGCAGCTCAGGGGGGGGACGACCCTCTGGGGCCAACGTCCTGACTTTC. Residues: CASSSGGGRPSGANVLTF.

The CDR3 region has the DNA TGTGCCAGCAGTGAATACGCGGAGGCCTACGAGCAGTACTTC. The encoded protein is CASSEYAEAYEQYF. This chain links TRBV2 with TRBJ2-7; D may be TRBD2 (5 bases). The CDR3 spans 14 residues. V lost 2 bases and J lost 2, with 10 bases in between. The germline V gene has CDR1 SNHLY and CDR2 FYNNEI.

This rearrangement joins TRBV11-2 to TRBJ1-1; TRBD1 aligns across 7 bases. The CDR3 has 14 residues. The trim removed 6 bases at V and 3 bases at J, leaving 7 bases unmatched. From germline, CDR1 is SGHAT and CDR2 FQNNGV. The CDR3 nucleotides are TGTGCCAGCAGTCTCGGGACAGCTTACACTGAAGCTTTCTTT. Protein product: CASSLGTAYTEAFF.

This clone has a handful of counts. The V call is TRBV18, the J call TRBJ1-1; 7 nucleotides agree with TRBD1. J was trimmed by 11 bases and V by 3 bases; bases with no gene match: 6. The CDR3 is 12 amino acids. Germline CDR1 is KGHSH and CDR2 is LQKENI. CDR3 nucleotide sequence: TGTGCCAGCTCACCGAAAGAGACAGGGGCTTTCTTT. Translating gives CASSPKETGAFF.

This clone was detected a few times. The rearrangement joins TRBV6-4 to TRBJ2-3; TRBD2 matches at 14 bases. Germline CDR1 is MRHNA and CDR2 is SNTAGT. The ends lost 3 bases at V and 4 bases at J; junction bases unmatched: 0. The CDR3 consists of 15 residues. The CDR3 here is CASSETSGGADTQYF. For the CDR3, the DNA is TGTGCCAGCAGTGAGACTAGCGGGGGGGCAGATACGCAGTATTTT.

The rearrangement uses TRBV19 and TRBJ2-6, with D tentatively TRBD1 (6 bases). Trimming stripped 6 bases from V and 1 base from J, with 7 bases between. The length of the CDR3 is 14 residues. CDR1 LNHDA and CDR2 SQIVND come from the germline V gene (reference sequence). CDR3 coding DNA: TGTGCCAGTAGGGGGACATCTGGGGCCAACGTCCTGACTTTC. Amino acids: CASRGTSGANVLTF. Full variable domain (outside the CDR3, taken from reference TRBV19 and TRBJ2-6): DGGITQSPKYLFRKEGQNVTLSCEQNLNHDAMYWYRQDPGQGLRLIYYSQIVNDFQKGDIAEGYSVSREKKESFPLTVTSAQKNPTAFYLCASRGTSGANVLTFGAGSRLTVL.

Here the CDR3 reads CAGRGGAGSSYNEQFF. CDR3 nucleotide sequence: TGTGCCGGTAGGGGGGGGGCGGGGAGCTCCTACAATGAGCAGTTCTTC. The V call is TRBV2, the J call TRBJ2-1, with D possibly being TRBD2 (7 bases). CDR3 length: 16 amino acids. Trimming removed 11 bases from V and 0 bases from J, with 20 bases in between. Germline V gene sequence: CDR1 SNHLY, CDR2 FYNNEI.

The chain employs TRBV11-3 and TRBJ2-1, with 9 bases lining up with TRBD2. V shed 3 bases and J 6 bases; nucleotides not matched to a gene: 0. CDR1 is SGHNT, CDR2 YENEEA, per germline. This CDR3 comprises 13 residues. CDR3 sequence: CASSLREGNEQFF. For the CDR3, the DNA is TGTGCCAGCAGCTTGCGGGAGGGCAATGAGCAGTTCTTC.

The CDR3 bases are TGTGCCAGCAGCCTAATAGGACTAGCGGATTACAATGAGCAGTTCTTC. Translating it yields CASSLIGLADYNEQFF. The J gene is TRBJ2-1, the V gene TRBV9, with 10 bases that match TRBD2. The germline V gene encodes CDR1 SGDLS and CDR2 YYNGEE. Trimming cost V 4 bases and J 4 bases; bases outside gene matches: 8. This CDR3 comprises 16 residues.

The chain combines TRBV9 with TRBJ2-3; no firm D call. Trimming took off 1 base at V and 0 bases at J, with 6 bases between the two ends. Germline-derived CDR1 and CDR2 are SGDLS and YYNGEE. This CDR3 is built from 14 residues. The chain's CDR3 is CASSVRQSTDTQYF. The CDR3 nucleotides are TGTGCCAGCAGCGTACGCCAGAGCACAGATACGCAGTATTTT.

Here the CDR3 DNA reads TGCGCCAGCAGCCCTGAAGGCGAGCACGAGCAGTACTTC. It is translated as CASSPEGEHEQYF. The V and J genes are TRBV5-1 and TRBJ2-7; D unclear. Deletions cut 4 bases from V and 5 bases from J, with 13 bases between. The CDR3 covers 13 residues. From germline, CDR1 is SGHRS and CDR2 YFSETQ.

This chain links TRBV29-1 with TRBJ2-7, with D tentatively TRBD2 (7 bases). The V and J ends lost 5 bases and 6 bases respectively, with 14 bases between them. Germline CDR1 is SQVTM and CDR2 is ANQGSEA. The CDR3 extends over 12 amino acids. CDR3 nucleotides: TGCAGCGTTTTAGGGGAGGGGGTCGAGCAGTACTTC. Translation: CSVLGEGVEQYF.

This chain uses TRBV18 with TRBJ1-2; possibly TRBD1 for D (6 bases). V shed 0 bases and J shed 6 bases, with 11 bases lying between them. The V gene's germline CDR1 is KGHSH and CDR2 LQKENI. The CDR3 covers 14 residues. CDR3 in DNA: TGTGCCAGCTCACCACCGACGCGACAGGATGGCTACACCTTC. As protein: CASSPPTRQDGYTF.

The rearrangement links TRBV7-2 to TRBJ2-2; a weak D match, TRBD2 (6 bases). Germline V gene lookup returns CDR1 SGHTA and CDR2 FQGNSA. The V and J ends lost 2 bases and 0 bases respectively, with 16 bases between them. The CDR3 is 18 residues long. The DNA of the CDR3 is TGTGCCAGCAGCTTAAAGGGGTTAGGAGGGGCGAACACCGGGGAGCTGTTTTTT. It encodes CASSLKGLGGANTGELFF.

This sequence joins TRBV12-5 and TRBJ1-2; D is unresolved. Germline assignment: CDR1 LGHNT and CDR2 FRNRAP. This CDR3 comprises 13 residues. The V gene lost 6 bases and the J gene lost 4 bases, with 12 bases spanning the gap. Here the CDR3 reads CASGLAGSYGYTF. As DNA, the CDR3 is TGTGCTAGTGGCCTGGCGGGGTCCTATGGCTACACCTTC.

The chain employs TRBV7-2 and TRBJ2-1; 7 nucleotides align to TRBD1. Germline-derived CDR1 and CDR2 are SGHTA and FQGNSA. This CDR3 is built from 14 residues. The V and J ends lost 5 bases and 6 bases, in that order; junction bases with no gene match: 7. The CDR3 here is CASSPRQGANEQFF. CDR3 nucleotide sequence: TGTGCCAGCAGCCCCAGACAGGGAGCCAATGAGCAGTTCTTC.

This clone came up once. The J gene is TRBJ2-3, the V gene TRBV28, with TRBD1 matching over 8 bases. The trim removed 0 bases at V and 9 bases at J, leaving 8 bases unmatched. The CDR3 runs 15 residues. CDR1 is MDHEN, CDR2 SYDVKM, per germline. The CDR3 reads CASSLWGYRGETQYF. The CDR3 DNA reads TGTGCCAGCAGTTTATGGGGATACAGGGGGGAAACGCAGTATTTT.

The chain couples TRBV6-1 to TRBJ1-2; D gene ambiguous. V was shortened by 2 bases and J by 1 base, with 8 bases between the two germline ends. The CDR3 is 14 residues long. From germline, CDR1 is MNHNS and CDR2 SASEGT. CDR3 amino acids: CASSEMGSNYGYTF. In DNA, the CDR3 is TGTGCCAGCAGTGAAATGGGTAGTAACTATGGCTACACCTTC.

J is TRBJ2-2 and V is TRBV5-5; the D gene is possibly TRBD2 (5 bases). This CDR3 contains 15 residues. CDR1 is SGHKS, CDR2 YYEKEE, per germline (reference sequence). Trimming left V 3 bases short and J 3 bases short, with 12 bases between. The CDR3, as DNA: TGTGCCAGCAGCTCTTTCTTCGGGGACACCGGGGAGCTGTTTTTT. Its translation: CASSSFFGDTGELFF.

The CDR3 coding sequence is TGTGCCTGGAGACAGGGTTTGTTTGGCTACACCTTC. This translates into CAWRQGLFGYTF. This sequence joins TRBV30 and TRBJ1-2; possible D gene TRBD1, 6 bases. Between the trimmed V and J ends, which lost 3 bases and 7 bases, there was a span of 12 bases. This CDR3 has 12 residues. Germline loops: CDR1 GTSNPN, CDR2 SVGIG (reference sequence).

This sequence joins TRBV15 and TRBJ1-6; a weak D match, TRBD1 (5 bases). This CDR3 is 20 amino acids long. Trimming took off 1 base at V and 2 bases at J, with 21 bases between the two ends. The V gene's germline CDR1 is LNHNV and CDR2 YYDKDF (reference sequence). The DNA for the CDR3 is TGTGCCACCAGCAGAGCTTATGGCCAGGGAACAGAAGCCTATAATTCACCCCTCCACTTT. Protein sequence: CATSRAYGQGTEAYNSPLHF.

The CDR3 DNA reads as TGTGCCAGCGGCCCGGGGGACACCATATATTTT. Residues: CASGPGDTIYF. This chain joins TRBV28 and TRBJ1-3; the D gene is possibly TRBD1 (5 bases). In germline, CDR1 is MDHEN, CDR2 SYDVKM. CDR3 length: 11 amino acids. The V end lost 8 bases, the J end lost 8 bases, and 10 bases lay between the germline ends. The full variable domain, completed using reference TRBV28 and TRBJ1-3, is DVKVTQSSRYLVKRTGEKVFLECVQDMDHENMFWYRQDPGLGLRLIYFSYDVKMKEKGDIPEGYSVSREKKERFSLILESASTNQTSMYLCASGPGDTIYFGEGSWLTVV.

The genes are TRBV28 and TRBJ1-5; the D gene is possibly TRBD1 (6 bases). Trimming cost V 4 bases and J 5 bases, with 21 bases left between them. CDR1 is MDHEN and CDR2 is SYDVKM in the germline V gene. The CDR3 is 17 amino acids. The CDR3 sequence: CASSYIRGGAGYQPQHF. The CDR3 bases are TGTGCCAGCAGTTACATACGGGGGGGGGCAGGCTATCAGCCCCAGCATTTT.

The J gene is TRBJ2-7, the V gene TRBV11-3; D possibly corresponds to TRBD2 (5 bases). In germline, CDR1 is SGHNT, CDR2 YENEEA. V lost 5 bases and J 6 bases, leaving 17 bases between the germline ends. CDR3 length equals 14 residues. CDR3 protein: CASSKDREFGEQYF. In nucleotides, the CDR3 is TGTGCCAGCAGCAAGGACCGGGAATTCGGCGAGCAGTACTTC.